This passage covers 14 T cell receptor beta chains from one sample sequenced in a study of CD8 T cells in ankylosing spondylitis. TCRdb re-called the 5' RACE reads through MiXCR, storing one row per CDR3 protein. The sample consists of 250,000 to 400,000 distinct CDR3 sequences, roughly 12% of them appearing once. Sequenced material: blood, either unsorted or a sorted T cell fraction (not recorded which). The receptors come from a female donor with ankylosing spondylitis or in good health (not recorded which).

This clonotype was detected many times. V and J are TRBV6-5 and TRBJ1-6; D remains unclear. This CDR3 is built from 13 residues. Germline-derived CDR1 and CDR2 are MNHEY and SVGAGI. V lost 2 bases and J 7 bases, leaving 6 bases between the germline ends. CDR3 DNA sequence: TGTGCCAGCAGTTACAACGGGAATTCACCCCTCCACTTT. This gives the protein CASSYNGNSPLHF.

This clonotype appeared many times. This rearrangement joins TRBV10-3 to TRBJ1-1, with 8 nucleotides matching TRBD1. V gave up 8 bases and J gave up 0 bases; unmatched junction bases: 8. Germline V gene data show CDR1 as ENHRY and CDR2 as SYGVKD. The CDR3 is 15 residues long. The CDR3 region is CAIQDRATMNTEAFF. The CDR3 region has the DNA TGTGCCATCCAGGACAGGGCCACCATGAACACTGAAGCTTTCTTT.

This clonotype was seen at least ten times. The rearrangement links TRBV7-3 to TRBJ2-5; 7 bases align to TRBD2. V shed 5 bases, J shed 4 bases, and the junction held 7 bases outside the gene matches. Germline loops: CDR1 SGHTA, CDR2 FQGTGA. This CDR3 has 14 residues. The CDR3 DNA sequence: TGTGCCAGCAGCCCCTTTGCGGGGGTAGAGACCCAGTACTTC. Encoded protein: CASSPFAGVETQYF.

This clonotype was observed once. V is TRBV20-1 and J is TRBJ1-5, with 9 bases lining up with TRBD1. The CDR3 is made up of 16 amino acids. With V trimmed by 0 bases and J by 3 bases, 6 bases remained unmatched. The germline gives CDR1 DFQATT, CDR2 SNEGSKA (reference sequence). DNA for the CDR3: TGCAGTGCTAGAGACGCGGGACAGGGTATCAATCAGCCCCAGCATTTT. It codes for CSARDAGQGINQPQHF.

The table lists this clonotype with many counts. As DNA, the CDR3 is TGCGCCAGCAGCCCAGACAGGTCTAGCACAGATACGCAGTATTTT. As protein: CASSPDRSSTDTQYF. J is TRBJ2-3 and V is TRBV5-1, with D possibly TRBD1 on 6 matching bases. Trimming took off 4 bases at V and 0 bases at J, with 12 bases between the two ends. CDR1 is SGHRS and CDR2 is YFSETQ in the germline V gene. CDR3 length: 15 amino acids.

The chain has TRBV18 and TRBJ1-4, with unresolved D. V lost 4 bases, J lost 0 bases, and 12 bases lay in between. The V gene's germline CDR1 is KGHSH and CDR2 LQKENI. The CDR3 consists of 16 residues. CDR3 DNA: TGTGCCAGCTCACAACAAGACTCTGCAACTAATGAAAAACTGTTTTTT. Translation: CASSQQDSATNEKLFF. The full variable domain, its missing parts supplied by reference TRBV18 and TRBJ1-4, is NAGVMQNPRHLVRRRGQEARLRCSPMKGHSHVYWYRQLPEEGLKFMVYLQKENIIDESGMPKERFSAEFPKEGPSILRIQQVVRGDSAAYFCASSQQDSATNEKLFFGSGTQLSVL.

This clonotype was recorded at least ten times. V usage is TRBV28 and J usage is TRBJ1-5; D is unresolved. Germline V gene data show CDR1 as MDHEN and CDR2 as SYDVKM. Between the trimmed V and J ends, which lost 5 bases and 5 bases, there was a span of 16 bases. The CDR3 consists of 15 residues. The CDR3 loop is CASSPSLMTHQPQHF. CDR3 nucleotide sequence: TGTGCCAGCAGTCCGTCGTTGATGACCCATCAGCCCCAGCATTTT.

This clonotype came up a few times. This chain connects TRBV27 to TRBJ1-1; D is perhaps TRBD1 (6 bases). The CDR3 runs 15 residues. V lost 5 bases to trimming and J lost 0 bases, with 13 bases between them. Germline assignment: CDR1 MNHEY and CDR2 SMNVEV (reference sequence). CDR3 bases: TGTGCCAGCAGTCCCGGGACACCTTTGAACACTGAAGCTTTCTTT. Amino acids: CASSPGTPLNTEAFF.

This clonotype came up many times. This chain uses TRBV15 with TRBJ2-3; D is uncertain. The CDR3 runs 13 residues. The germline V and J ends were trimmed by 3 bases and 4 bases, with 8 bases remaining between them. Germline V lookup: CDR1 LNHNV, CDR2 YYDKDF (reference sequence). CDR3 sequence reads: CATSRTRPDTQYF. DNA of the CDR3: TGTGCCACCAGCAGGACAAGGCCAGATACGCAGTATTTT.

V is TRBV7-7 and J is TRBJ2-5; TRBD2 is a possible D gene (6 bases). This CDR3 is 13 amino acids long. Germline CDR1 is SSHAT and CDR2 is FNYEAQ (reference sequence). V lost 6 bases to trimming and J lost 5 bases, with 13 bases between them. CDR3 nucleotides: TGTGCCAGCAGGAGACTAGGCGAGGAGACCCAGTACTTC. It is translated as CASRRLGEETQYF.

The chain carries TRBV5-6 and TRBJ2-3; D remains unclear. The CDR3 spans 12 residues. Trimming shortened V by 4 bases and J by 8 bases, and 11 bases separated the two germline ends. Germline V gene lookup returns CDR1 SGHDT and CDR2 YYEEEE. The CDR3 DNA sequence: TGTGCCAGCAGCCCGGGTGTAGGTACGCAGTATTTT. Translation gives CASSPGVGTQYF.

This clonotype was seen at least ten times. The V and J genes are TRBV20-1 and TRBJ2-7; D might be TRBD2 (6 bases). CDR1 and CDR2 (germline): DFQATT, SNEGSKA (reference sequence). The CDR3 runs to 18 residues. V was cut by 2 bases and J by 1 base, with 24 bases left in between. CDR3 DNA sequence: TGCAGTGCTAGACCGTTTACTAGCCATACCTACCTTTCCTACGAGCAGTACTTC. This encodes CSARPFTSHTYLSYEQYF.

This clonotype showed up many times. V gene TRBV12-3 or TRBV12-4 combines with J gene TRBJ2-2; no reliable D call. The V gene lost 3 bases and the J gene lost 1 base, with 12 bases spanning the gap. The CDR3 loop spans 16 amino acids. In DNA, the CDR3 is TGTGCCAGCAGTTTTCATCTGATAGAGAACACCGGGGAGCTGTTTTTT. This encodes CASSFHLIENTGELFF.

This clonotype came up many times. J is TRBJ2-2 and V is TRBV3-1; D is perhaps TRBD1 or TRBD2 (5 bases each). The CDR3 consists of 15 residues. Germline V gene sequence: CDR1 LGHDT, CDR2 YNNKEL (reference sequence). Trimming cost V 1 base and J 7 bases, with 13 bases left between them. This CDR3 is CASSQAVRGIGELFF. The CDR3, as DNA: TGTGCCAGCAGCCAAGCCGTGAGGGGAATCGGGGAGCTGTTTTTT.